This T cell receptor beta chain was captured in a study of long-term antiretroviral therapy in people with HIV. This clone was found once. The assay used was immunoSEQ (version v3.0), run at survey level. Produced via immunoSEQ multiplex PCR; TCRdb's table is partial and in-frame only. The sample carries about 22,000 clones, 85% to 90% recorded once. Germline V gives CDR1 LNHNV, CDR2 YYDKDF (reference sequence). V was clipped by 5 bases and J by 6 bases, with 8 bases between them. The CDR3 is 12 residues long. The clonotype comes from a woman in her 30s with HIV. Sequenced here: unsorted PBMCs, sampled 1.8 years before starting antiretroviral therapy. V usage is TRBV15 and J usage is TRBJ1-5; D unclear. The CDR3: CATSWKAQPQHF. The CDR3 nucleotides are TGTGCCACCAGCTGGAAGGCTCAGCCCCAGCATTTT.